These 23 T cell receptor beta chains were sequenced from one sample in a study of spatial heterogeneity in lung cancer. Time point in this sample: sample taken at primary tumor resection. Unsorted samples of tumor, nontumor lung or frozen PBMC had their whole RNA sequenced. TCRdb reanalysed the 5' RACE reads using MiXCR and keeps one entry per CDR3 protein. The sample includes tens of thousands of distinct CDR3 sequences, roughly 6.5% seen only once; the top ten take 2.9%. Specimen: PBMCs, collected at surgery. The receptors shown here come from a female donor with early-stage non-small cell lung cancer.

This clonotype was picked up many times. This chain connects TRBV3-1 to TRBJ1-6; no definite D call. The germline CDR1 and CDR2 sequences are LGHDT and YNNKEL (reference sequence). The V end was cut by 1 base, the J end by 9 bases, with 10 bases between. The CDR3 contains 14 residues. CDR3 in DNA: TGTGCCAGCAGCCAAGTCGTACGGGGTTCACCCCTCCACTTT. As protein: CASSQVVRGSPLHF.

This clonotype is categorized as medium-sized. The chain uses TRBV29-1 and TRBJ2-6; D not certain. The CDR3 length is 13 residues. V shed 7 bases and J shed 1 base, with 8 bases lying between them. Germline-derived CDR1 and CDR2 are SQVTM and ANQGSEA. The CDR3 spells CSASASGANVLTF. The DNA for the CDR3 is TGCAGCGCTTCCGCGTCTGGGGCCAACGTCCTGACTTTC.

This clonotype was detected many times. V gene TRBV5-5 combines with J gene TRBJ2-2, with a possible D match to TRBD1 (7 bases). The CDR3 is 17 amino acids. Germline loops: CDR1 SGHKS, CDR2 YYEKEE (reference sequence). Trimming pared 7 bases from V and 0 bases from J, leaving 19 bases between. The CDR3 nucleotides read TGTGCCAGCCATCGGCGGGGCAGGGGGACGAACACCGGGGAGCTGTTTTTT. Protein product: CASHRRGRGTNTGELFF.

This clonotype was picked up many times. The chain carries TRBV18 and TRBJ2-2; D gene ambiguous. This CDR3 has 14 residues. The ends were cut back, 2 bases at V and 4 bases at J, with 8 bases in the middle. Per the germline V gene, CDR1 is KGHSH and CDR2 is LQKENI. The CDR3, as DNA: TGTGCCAGCTCACCAAGCGATTCCACCGGGGAGCTGTTTTTT. Protein sequence: CASSPSDSTGELFF.

This chain uses TRBV6-2 or TRBV6-3 with TRBJ1-4; TRBD1 matches at 8 bases. The germline gives CDR1 MNHEY, CDR2 SVGEGT. With 5 bases clipped from V and 1 base from J, the junction kept 6 bases outside the gene matches. CDR3 length equals 16 residues. This CDR3 is CASSRPTGGTNEKLFF. CDR3 nucleotide sequence: TGTGCCAGCAGTCGCCCAACAGGGGGAACTAATGAAAAACTGTTTTTT.

In its sample, this clonotype was seen many times. This chain joins TRBV11-1 and TRBJ1-1, with D perhaps TRBD1 (6 bases). Germline loops: CDR1 SGHAT, CDR2 FQDESV (reference sequence). The CDR3 contains 16 residues. V was cut by 1 base and J by 1 base, with 13 bases left in between. CDR3 protein: CASSLGGGWRNTEAFF. In DNA form, the CDR3 reads TGTGCCAGCAGCTTAGGTGGGGGCTGGAGGAACACTGAAGCTTTCTTT.

As concerns this clonotype: A single base separates this from a much larger clone, so it may be a read error. The J gene is TRBJ2-7, the V gene TRBV6-5; no clear D gene. The V end lost 4 bases, the J end lost 6 bases, and 16 bases lay between the germline ends. The CDR3 length is 14 residues. Germline CDR1 and CDR2: MNHEY and SVGAGI. The CDR3 protein is CASSSGKTTCEQYF. CDR3 nucleotide sequence: TGTGCCAGCAGTTCCGGCAAAACGACTTGCGAGCAGTACTTC.

This clonotype was observed many times. The genes are TRBV28 and TRBJ1-6, with D perhaps TRBD1 (6 bases). Germline loops: CDR1 MDHEN, CDR2 SYDVKM. Trimming removed 5 bases from V and 9 bases from J, with 14 bases in between. CDR3 size: 14 residues. The chain's CDR3 is CASSTRTAGSPLHF. The CDR3 coding sequence is TGTGCCAGCAGTACCCGGACAGCAGGTTCACCCCTCCACTTT.

This clonotype was found once. V and J are TRBV18 and TRBJ1-6; a possible D gene is TRBD1 (5 bases). This CDR3 has 15 amino acids. V was clipped by 2 bases and J by 4 bases, with 9 bases between them. CDR1 and CDR2 from the germline V gene are KGHSH and LQKENI. The DNA of the CDR3 is TGTGCCAGCTCACCAGACAGTAGATATAATTCACCCCTCCACTTT. This codes for CASSPDSRYNSPLHF.

The table lists this clonotype with many counts. The chain uses TRBV2 and TRBJ1-5, with D unresolved. Looked up from germline, CDR1 is SNHLY and CDR2 is FYNNEI. The CDR3 length is 13 residues. V lost 7 bases to trimming and J lost 3 bases, with 10 bases between them. The CDR3 spells CASMSGYNQPQHF. The DNA for the CDR3 is TGTGCCAGCATGTCGGGGTACAATCAGCCCCAGCATTTT. The full variable domain, rest sourced from reference TRBV2 and TRBJ1-5, is EPEVTQTPSHQVTQMGQEVILRCVPISNHLYFYWYRQILGQKVEFLVSFYNNEISEKSEIFDDQFSVERPDGSNFTLKIRSTKLEDSAMYFCASMSGYNQPQHFGDGTRLSIL.

The chain employs TRBV2 and TRBJ2-7, with D hard to call. CDR1 is SNHLY, CDR2 FYNNEI, per germline. V was pared by 3 bases and J by 2 bases, with 8 bases between. The CDR3 has 13 amino acids. The CDR3 protein is CASSDLRTYEQYF. The CDR3 DNA reads as TGTGCCAGCAGTGATCTCCGCACCTACGAGCAGTACTTC.

At least ten counts were recorded for this clonotype. V gene TRBV11-2 combines with J gene TRBJ2-3; 12 nucleotides match TRBD2. Germline V gene lookup returns CDR1 SGHAT and CDR2 FQNNGV. The CDR3 covers 15 residues. The junction had 4 bases not matched to a gene; V was cut back by 3 bases and J by 6 bases. CDR3 DNA: TGTGCCAGCAGCTTTCTAGCGGGGGGGCCGGATACGCAGTATTTT. This sequence encodes CASSFLAGGPDTQYF.

This clonotype appeared many times. The gene calls are TRBV7-6 and TRBJ2-7, with 7 positions matching TRBD1. The CDR3 runs 17 residues. From germline, CDR1 is SGHVS and CDR2 FNYEAQ. The ends lost 1 base at V and 3 bases at J; junction bases unmatched: 12. The CDR3 DNA sequence: TGTGCCAGCAGCTTAGGACCAGGACAGGACACGAACTACGAGCAGTACTTC. Translated: CASSLGPGQDTNYEQYF.

This clonotype was detected only a few times. In nucleotides, the CDR3 is TGCAGTGCTCAGACAGGGTCCTGGCAAGAGACCCAGTACTTC. Its protein product is CSAQTGSWQETQYF. This chain connects TRBV20-1 to TRBJ2-5; 7 bases are a match to TRBD1. CDR3 length: 14 amino acids. Germline-derived CDR1 and CDR2 are DFQATT and SNEGSKA (reference sequence). Trimming took 5 bases from V and 2 from J; bases not matched to a gene: 8.

This clonotype came up a few times. The DNA of the CDR3 is TGTGCCAGCAGCTTAACTAGCGGGGGCTCCTACAATGAGCAGTTCTTC. It encodes CASSLTSGGSYNEQFF. The rearrangement links TRBV7-2 to TRBJ2-1; 11 nucleotides align to TRBD2. The CDR3 runs to 16 residues. V dropped 2 bases and J dropped 0; count of bases not matched to a gene: 0. CDR1 is SGHTA, CDR2 FQGNSA, per germline. Based on the CDR3 plus reference TRBV7-2 and TRBJ2-1, the full variable domain is GAGVSQSPSNKVTEKGKDVELRCDPISGHTALYWYRQSLGQGLEFLIYFQGNSAPDKSGLPSDRFSAERTGGSVSTLTIQRTQQEDSAVYLCASSLTSGGSYNEQFFGPGTRLTVL.

For this clonotype: The junction differs from germline at one of its ends, possibly a read error. This chain connects TRBV3-1 to TRBJ2-3, with D possibly TRBD1 on 5 matching bases. This CDR3 has 13 amino acids. The germline V gene has CDR1 LGHDT and CDR2 YNNKEL (reference sequence). The CDR3 is CATSRFDRGTQYF. The CDR3 nucleotides are TGTGCCACCAGCCGTTTCGACAGAGGTACGCAGTATTTT.

This clonotype has just a few counts. V is TRBV7-2 and J is TRBJ2-3; D is possibly TRBD1 or TRBD2 (5 bases each). V was pared by 1 base and J by 3 bases, with 11 bases between. This CDR3 is 15 amino acids long. The V gene's germline CDR1 is SGHTA and CDR2 FQGNSA. The CDR3 coding sequence is TGTGCCAGCAGCTTAGTATCGGGGCTTACAGATACGCAGTATTTT. Translated, it gives CASSLVSGLTDTQYF.

A few counts support this clonotype. The chain has TRBV3-1 and TRBJ1-5, with D unresolved. V lost 5 bases and J 4 bases, leaving 15 bases between the germline ends. Germline V gene data show CDR1 as LGHDT and CDR2 as YNNKEL (reference sequence). The CDR3 runs 15 residues. CDR3 amino acids: CASSSSRTGNQPQHF. DNA of the CDR3: TGTGCCAGCAGCTCCTCCAGGACGGGAAATCAGCCCCAGCATTTT.

This clonotype was counted a few times. The chain uses TRBV7-4 and TRBJ2-3; the D is unclear. V shed 5 bases and J shed 4 bases, with 13 bases lying between them. Germline values: CDR1 SGHVT, CDR2 SQSDAQ. The CDR3 length is 14 residues. CDR3 residues: CASSPNPVADTQYF. The CDR3 DNA is TGTGCCAGCAGCCCAAACCCGGTGGCAGATACGCAGTATTTT.

This clonotype was found many times. The chain links TRBV3-1 to TRBJ1-5, with 7 bases fitting TRBD1. CDR3 size: 15 residues. CDR1 LGHDT and CDR2 YNNKEL come from the germline V gene (reference sequence). The V segment lost 6 bases and the J segment 0 bases; nucleotides outside the gene matches: 5. This chain's CDR3 is CASSTTGDSNQPQHF. The CDR3 bases are TGTGCCAGCAGTACTACAGGGGATAGCAATCAGCCCCAGCATTTT.

This clonotype was detected ten times or more. The chain couples TRBV5-1 to TRBJ1-1, with unresolved D. The V gene lost 0 bases and the J gene lost 1 base, with 7 bases spanning the gap. The germline CDR1 and CDR2 sequences are SGHRS and YFSETQ. The CDR3 contains 14 residues. The CDR3 sequence is CASSLDPWNTEAFF. CDR3 DNA sequence: TGCGCCAGCAGCTTGGATCCCTGGAACACTGAAGCTTTCTTT.

This clonotype has a count of ten or more. This chain connects TRBV2 to TRBJ1-6; D may be TRBD1 (5 bases). The CDR3 length is 14 residues. From germline, CDR1 is SNHLY and CDR2 FYNNEI. V gave up 5 bases and J gave up 9 bases, with 14 bases separating them. The CDR3 protein is CASSLGRASSPLHF. CDR3 DNA sequence: TGTGCCAGCAGTCTGGGCAGGGCAAGTTCACCCCTCCACTTT.

This clonotype was detected ten times or more. The chain joins TRBV2 to TRBJ1-2, with D possibly TRBD1 on 5 matching bases. Germline V gene lookup returns CDR1 SNHLY and CDR2 FYNNEI. This CDR3 is built from 13 residues. V was cut by 6 bases and J by 4 bases, with 12 bases left in between. This CDR3 reads CASRFPGLYGYTF. As DNA, the CDR3 is TGTGCCAGCAGGTTCCCGGGGCTCTATGGCTACACCTTC.